A selection of T cell receptor beta chains follows, all from one sample in a study of T-cell memory formation after mild COVID-19. MiXCR was run by TCRdb on the 5' RACE reads, yielding one entry per CDR3 protein. Found here are around 150,000 distinct CDR3 sequences, approximately 15% of them singletons; the top ten hold roughly an eighth. Sequencing was done on a sample of PBMCs or a T cell subset sorted from them (not recorded which). The receptor set was obtained from an adult woman who had mild COVID-19 (a few samples of this study predate the infection). Cell type and time point are not known. CDR3s include the opening cysteine and the closing phenylalanine or tryptophan. A D gene is named only where the DNA matches it firmly. Size is stated for part of the rows, as once, few or many counts, or as a class when the clone is expanded.

V gene	clone size	J gene	D gene	CDR3 protein	CDR3 DNA
TRBV6-6	NA	TRBJ2-2	TRBD2	CASSGRTSWTGELFF	TGTGCCAGCAGTGGACGGACTAGTTGGACCGGGGAGCTGTTTTTT
TRBV4-2	NA	TRBJ2-1	TRBD2	CASSRLAVDNEQFF	TGTGCCAGCAGCCGACTAGCGGTAGACAATGAGCAGTTCTTC
TRBV27	NA	TRBJ2-7	TRBD1	CASSRRQGVIYEQYF	TGTGCCAGCAGTCGTCGGCAGGGGGTGATCTACGAGCAGTACTTC
TRBV7-9	NA	TRBJ2-5	NA	CASRAGSNQETQYF	TGTGCCAGCAGAGCCGGGAGCAACCAAGAGACCCAGTACTTC
TRBV15	NA	TRBJ2-1	NA	CATSRGSSALLNYNEQFF	TGTGCCACCAGCAGAGGAAGCTCTGCTCTTCTAAACTACAATGAGCAGTTCTTC
TRBV7-2	NA	TRBJ2-7	NA	CASSSRGPEFGEQYF	TGTGCCAGCAGCTCGAGAGGCCCCGAATTTGGCGAGCAGTACTTC
TRBV12-3/TRBV12-4	many	TRBJ2-1	TRBD2	CASTFSSGRDNEQFF	TGTGCCAGCACTTTCTCTAGCGGGAGGGACAATGAGCAGTTCTTC
TRBV7-8	many	TRBJ2-5	TRBD1	CASSFTGVTRETQYF	TGTGCCAGCAGCTTTACAGGGGTTACCAGAGAGACCCAGTACTTC
TRBV19	few	TRBJ2-7	TRBD1	CASSWDRGQEQYF	TGTGCCAGTAGTTGGGACAGGGGGCAAGAGCAGTACTTC
TRBV15	NA	TRBJ1-5	TRBD1	CATSRGQGAGQPQHF	TGTGCCACCAGCCGCGGACAGGGAGCAGGACAGCCCCAGCATTTT
TRBV9	few	TRBJ1-1	NA	CASSGTSPGNTEAFF	TGTGCCAGCAGCGGGACGTCCCCCGGGAACACTGAAGCTTTCTTT
TRBV7-8	NA	TRBJ2-7	NA	CASSSRVGFYEQYF	TGTGCCAGCAGCTCGCGGGTAGGGTTCTACGAGCAGTACTTC
TRBV3-1	few	TRBJ2-5	TRBD2	CASRRANPLAGGPKETQYF	TGTGCCAGCAGGAGGGCTAACCCCCTAGCGGGGGGACCTAAAGAGACCCAGTACTTC
TRBV15	NA	TRBJ2-7	NA	CATSRGLGYEQYF	TGTGCCACCAGCAGAGGACTGGGCTACGAGCAGTACTTC
TRBV12-3/TRBV12-4	NA	TRBJ2-2	NA	CASSTGTGELFF	TGTGCCAGCAGCACAGGAACCGGGGAGCTGTTTTTT
TRBV12-3/TRBV12-4	NA	TRBJ2-7	TRBD2	CASTPPGASGTKQYF	TGTGCCAGCACCCCACCGGGGGCTAGCGGGACTAAGCAGTACTTC
TRBV7-9	NA	TRBJ1-2	NA	CASSGTVEWTF	TGTGCCAGCAGCGGAACGGTTGAGTGGACCTTC
TRBV18	few	TRBJ2-7	TRBD2	CASLGAGGPSYEQYF	TGTGCCAGCCTCGGGGCGGGGGGCCCCTCCTACGAGCAGTACTTC
TRBV29-1	few	TRBJ2-2	NA	CSVGVGTGELFF	TGCAGCGTTGGTGTGGGGACCGGGGAGCTGTTTTTT
TRBV7-2	NA	TRBJ2-2	TRBD2	CASSSEGLAGETGELFF	TGTGCCAGCAGCTCCGAGGGACTAGCGGGGGAAACCGGGGAGCTGTTTTTT
TRBV6-8	NA	TRBJ1-1	NA	CASSLDRQEPNTEAFF	TGTGCCAGCAGCCTTGACCGACAGGAGCCAAACACTGAAGCTTTCTTT
TRBV4-2	few	TRBJ2-3	TRBD2	CASSQERVIAGGEDTQYF	TGTGCCAGCAGCCAAGAGAGGGTGATAGCGGGAGGTGAAGATACGCAGTATTTT
TRBV13	NA	TRBJ2-1	NA	CASSTHPNEQFF	TGTGCCAGCAGCACGCACCCCAATGAGCAGTTCTTC
TRBV7-6	NA	TRBJ2-2	NA	CASTSTGSGELFF	TGTGCCAGCACCTCTACAGGAAGCGGGGAGCTGTTTTTT